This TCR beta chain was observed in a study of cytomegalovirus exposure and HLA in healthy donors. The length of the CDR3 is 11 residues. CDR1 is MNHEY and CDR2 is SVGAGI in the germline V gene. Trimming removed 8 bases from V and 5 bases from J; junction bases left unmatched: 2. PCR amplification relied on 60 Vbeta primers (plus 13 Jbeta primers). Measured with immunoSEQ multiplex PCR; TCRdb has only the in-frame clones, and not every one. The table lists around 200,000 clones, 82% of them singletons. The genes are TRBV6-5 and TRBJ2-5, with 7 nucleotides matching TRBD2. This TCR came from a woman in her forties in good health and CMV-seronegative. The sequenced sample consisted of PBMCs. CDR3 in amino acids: CASGRGETQYF. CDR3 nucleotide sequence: TGTGCCAGCGGGCGGGGGGAGACCCAGTACTTC.